The text below deals with one T cell receptor (beta chain). The data were obtained in a study of blood T cell repertoires in COVID-19. Sequencing used immunoSEQ multiplex PCR; TCRdb keeps in-frame clones, though not all of them. The sample comprises some 400,000 clones, roughly 86% of which are singletons, and about 2.1% rests with the top ten. CDR1 and CDR2 from the germline V gene are SGHDT and YYEEEE. This CDR3 contains 14 residues. V shed 4 bases and J 3 bases; nucleotides not matched to a gene: 4. Sequencing was done on a sample of peripheral blood. The V gene is TRBV5-6, the J gene TRBJ2-1; TRBD1 agrees at 7 bases. This clonotype was sampled from a woman aged 60-75 years with COVID-19, enrolled during active disease. This CDR3 reads CASSRRGIYNEQFF. CDR3 DNA sequence: TGTGCCAGCAGCCGCAGGGGGATCTACAATGAGCAGTTCTTC.